This T cell receptor beta chain was found in a study of T-cell memory formation after mild COVID-19. General study points: Specificity for SARS-CoV-2 was not confirmed among the second-wave clones peaking on day 37.

This clonotype was found a few times. What it binds is not known. The CDR3 has 14 amino acids. V lost 3 bases to trimming and J lost 4 bases, with 10 bases between them. TCRdb processed the 5' RACE reads anew with MiXCR; each CDR3 protein has one entry. This sample has approximately 500,000 distinct CDR3 sequences, with 20% to 30% found just once. V gene TRBV12-3 or TRBV12-4 combines with J gene TRBJ1-3, with a weak D call TRBD1 (5 bases). This receptor was taken from an adult woman who had mild COVID-19 (a few samples of this study predate the infection). Cell type and time point are not known. Sequencing input: PBMCs or a T cell subset sorted from them (not recorded which). The CDR3 spells CASSLGPVGNTIYF. Here the CDR3 DNA reads TGTGCCAGCAGTTTGGGGCCAGTAGGAAACACCATATATTTT.